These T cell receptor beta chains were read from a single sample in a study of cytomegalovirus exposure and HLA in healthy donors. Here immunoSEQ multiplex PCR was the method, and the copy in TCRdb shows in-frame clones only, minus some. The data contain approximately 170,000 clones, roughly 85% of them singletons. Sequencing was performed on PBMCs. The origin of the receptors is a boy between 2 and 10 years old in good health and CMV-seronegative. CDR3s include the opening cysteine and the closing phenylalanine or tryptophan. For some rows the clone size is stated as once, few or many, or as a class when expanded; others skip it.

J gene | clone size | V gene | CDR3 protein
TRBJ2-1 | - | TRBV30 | CAWGRAVAGGPGEQFF
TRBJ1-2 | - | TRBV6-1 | CASSTKSAGNYGYTF
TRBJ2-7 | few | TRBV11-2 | CASSLGDRRSYEQYF
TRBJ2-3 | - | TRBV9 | CASSPVGLLDTQYF
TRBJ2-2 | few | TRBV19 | CASSTATGLGELFF
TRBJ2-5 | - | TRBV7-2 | CASRTSGGAETQYF
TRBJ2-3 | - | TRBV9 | CASSVGAGAGTDTQYF
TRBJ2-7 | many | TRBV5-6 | CASSVRSRAYEQYF
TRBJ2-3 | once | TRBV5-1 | CASSLFRAGGSDTQYF
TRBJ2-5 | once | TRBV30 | CAWVAGDSETQYF
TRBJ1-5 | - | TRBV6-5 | CASSYGTGDQPQHF
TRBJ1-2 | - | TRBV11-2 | CASSLEVAGNYGYTF
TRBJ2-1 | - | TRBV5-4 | CASSFTAYNEQFF
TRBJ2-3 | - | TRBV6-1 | CASSEPDRTQYF
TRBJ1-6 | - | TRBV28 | CASSFRVDNSPLHF
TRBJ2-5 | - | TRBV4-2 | CASSPGLASLKETQYF
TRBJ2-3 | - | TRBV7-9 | CASSPRQASTDTQYF
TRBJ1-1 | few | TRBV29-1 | CSVEGRMNTEAFF
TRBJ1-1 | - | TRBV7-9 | CASSATGGRTEAFF
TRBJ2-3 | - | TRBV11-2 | CASSSQGLADTQYF
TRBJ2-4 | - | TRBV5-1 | CASSWTSGGANIQYF
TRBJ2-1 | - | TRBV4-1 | CASSQDGTSGGKDEQFF
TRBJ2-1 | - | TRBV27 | CASRRTGTYNEQFF
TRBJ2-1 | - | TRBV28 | CASSLSALGGGRDEQFF
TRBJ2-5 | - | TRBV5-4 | CASSFRQGQETQYF